These T cell receptor beta chains were read from a single sample in a study of CD8 T cells in ankylosing spondylitis. TCRdb used MiXCR to reprocess the 5' RACE reads, holding one entry per CDR3 protein. The data contain approximately 550,000 distinct CDR3 sequences, roughly 13% of them seen just once; the ten biggest clones take up about 6.5%. The sample comprised blood, either unsorted or a sorted T cell fraction (not recorded which). Receptors were obtained from a male donor with ankylosing spondylitis. CDR3s include the opening cysteine and the closing phenylalanine or tryptophan. The D gene is left open where the match is weak. The size entry is marked missing in some rows and otherwise reads once, few, many or a size class.

d_gene: TRBD2
j_gene: TRBJ2-3
abundance: NA
v_gene: TRBV7-9
CDR3aa: CASSLDLAASTDTQYF
CDR3nt: TGTGCCAGCAGCTTAGATCTAGCGGCTAGCACAGATACGCAGTATTTT

d_gene: TRBD2
j_gene: TRBJ2-3
abundance: once
v_gene: TRBV20-1
CDR3aa: CSALRLADTDTQYF
CDR3nt: TGCAGTGCTCTACGACTAGCGGACACAGATACGCAGTATTTT

d_gene: NA
j_gene: TRBJ2-3
abundance: many
v_gene: TRBV15
CDR3aa: CATSREDEAPGTDTQYF
CDR3nt: TGTGCCACCAGCAGAGAGGATGAAGCGCCGGGGACAGATACGCAGTATTTT

d_gene: NA
j_gene: TRBJ2-1
abundance: NA
v_gene: TRBV7-6
CDR3aa: CASSLAGEYNEQFF
CDR3nt: TGTGCCAGCAGCTTAGCGGGAGAATACAATGAGCAGTTCTTC

d_gene: TRBD2
j_gene: TRBJ2-3
abundance: NA
v_gene: TRBV3-1
CDR3aa: CASSQVSTSGILTDTQYF
CDR3nt: TGTGCCAGCAGCCAAGTTTCGACTAGCGGGATTTTGACAGATACGCAGTATTTT

d_gene: NA
j_gene: TRBJ2-1
abundance: few
v_gene: TRBV5-1
CDR3aa: CASSFIGYNEQFF
CDR3nt: TGCGCCAGCAGCTTTATCGGCTACAATGAGCAGTTCTTC

d_gene: NA
j_gene: TRBJ2-7
abundance: NA
v_gene: TRBV29-1
CDR3aa: CSVRSIADSNEQYF
CDR3nt: TGCAGCGTTAGATCCATAGCGGACTCTAACGAGCAGTACTTC

d_gene: TRBD2
j_gene: TRBJ2-3
abundance: NA
v_gene: TRBV9
CDR3aa: CASSVGLAGAPQYF
CDR3nt: TGTGCCAGCAGCGTAGGACTAGCGGGAGCCCCGCAGTATTTT

d_gene: NA
j_gene: TRBJ2-1
abundance: many
v_gene: TRBV5-1
CDR3aa: CASSLGASNNEQFF
CDR3nt: TGCGCCAGCAGCTTGGGGGCGTCTAACAATGAGCAGTTCTTC

d_gene: NA
j_gene: TRBJ1-2
abundance: NA
v_gene: TRBV7-9
CDR3aa: CASSLLDRDDNYGYTF
CDR3nt: TGTGCCAGCAGCCTGTTGGATAGGGACGACAACTATGGCTACACCTTC

d_gene: NA
j_gene: TRBJ2-1
abundance: many
v_gene: TRBV6-6
CDR3aa: CASSQSLNEQFF
CDR3nt: TGTGCCAGCAGTCAATCGCTGAATGAGCAGTTCTTC

d_gene: NA
j_gene: TRBJ2-6
abundance: NA
v_gene: TRBV24-1
CDR3aa: CATSEAGDSGANVLTF
CDR3nt: TGTGCCACCAGTGAAGCAGGGGATTCCGGGGCCAACGTCCTGACTTTC

d_gene: NA
j_gene: TRBJ2-2
abundance: few
v_gene: TRBV20-1
CDR3aa: CSASAPGTGMGELFF
CDR3nt: TGCAGTGCTAGCGCACCCGGGACTGGAATGGGGGAGCTGTTTTTT

d_gene: TRBD1
j_gene: TRBJ1-5
abundance: NA
v_gene: TRBV11-2
CDR3aa: CASSLGQGRWQPQHF
CDR3nt: TGTGCCAGCAGCTTAGGACAGGGTCGGTGGCAGCCCCAGCATTTT

d_gene: TRBD1
j_gene: TRBJ2-2
abundance: few
v_gene: TRBV7-7
CDR3aa: CASSVRGRNGELFF
CDR3nt: TGTGCCAGCAGCGTCAGGGGGCGGAACGGGGAGCTGTTTTTT